This T cell receptor (beta chain) was recorded in a study of esophageal squamous cell carcinoma under preoperative chemotherapy. The wider study: Samples included peripheral blood T cells as well as tumor-infiltrating lymphocytes.

General observations from the study: After treatment, tumor-infiltrating lymphocytes apparently came partly from blood T cells.

TCRdb processed the PCR reads anew with MiXCR; each CDR3 protein has one entry. The sample has roughly 12,000 distinct CDR3 sequences; approximately 54% are singletons. From germline, CDR1 is SGHNT and CDR2 YENEEA. Trimming stripped 4 bases from V and 2 bases from J, with 10 bases between. There are 14 residues in the CDR3. This sample's time point: before preoperative PTX-NDP chemotherapy. This clonotype was observed many times. The target antigen is unknown. This chain uses TRBV11-3 with TRBJ2-3; possible D gene TRBD1, 5 bases. The receptor's source is a human donor with esophageal squamous cell carcinoma. The donor label of this sample is uncertain. Collection of the sample occurred from a patient given preoperative chemotherapy. CDR3 nucleotides: TGTGCCAGCAGCTCGGCAGGGAACACAGATACGCAGTATTTT. As protein: CASSSAGNTDTQYF.